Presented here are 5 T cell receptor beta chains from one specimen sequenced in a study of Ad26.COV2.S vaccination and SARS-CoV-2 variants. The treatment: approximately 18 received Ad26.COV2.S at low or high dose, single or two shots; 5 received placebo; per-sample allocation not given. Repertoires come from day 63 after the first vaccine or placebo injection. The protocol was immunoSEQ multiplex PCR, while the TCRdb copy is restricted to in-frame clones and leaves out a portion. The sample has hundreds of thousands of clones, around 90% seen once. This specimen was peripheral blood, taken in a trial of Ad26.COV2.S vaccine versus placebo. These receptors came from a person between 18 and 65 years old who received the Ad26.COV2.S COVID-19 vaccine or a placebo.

CDR3 residues: CASSSYLRETQYF. The DNA of the CDR3 is TGTGCCAGCAGCTCCTACTTGAGGGAGACCCAGTACTTC. This chain connects TRBV6-5 to TRBJ2-5; no clear D gene. The CDR3 is 13 residues long. V gave up 6 bases and J gave up 5 bases, with 13 bases separating them. Germline CDR1 is MNHEY and CDR2 is SVGAGI.

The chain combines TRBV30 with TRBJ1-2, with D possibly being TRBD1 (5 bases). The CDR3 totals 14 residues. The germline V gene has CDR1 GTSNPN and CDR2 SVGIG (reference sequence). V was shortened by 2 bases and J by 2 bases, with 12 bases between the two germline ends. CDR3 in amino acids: CAWSTEDNNYGYTF. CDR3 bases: TGTGCCTGGAGTACAGAGGACAACAACTATGGCTACACCTTC.

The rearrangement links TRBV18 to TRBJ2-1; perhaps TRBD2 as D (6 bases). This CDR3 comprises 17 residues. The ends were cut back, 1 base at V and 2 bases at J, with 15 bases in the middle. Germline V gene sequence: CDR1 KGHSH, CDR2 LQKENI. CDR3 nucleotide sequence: TGTGCCAGCTCACCACGATCCGCGGGGCCTACCTACAATGAGCAGTTCTTC. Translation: CASSPRSAGPTYNEQFF.

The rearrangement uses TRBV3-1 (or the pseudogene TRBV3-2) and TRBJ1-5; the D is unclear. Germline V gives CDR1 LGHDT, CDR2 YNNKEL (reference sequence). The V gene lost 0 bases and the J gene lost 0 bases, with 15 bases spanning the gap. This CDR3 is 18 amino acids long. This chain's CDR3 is CASSQELPLWDSNQPQHF. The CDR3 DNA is TGTGCCAGCAGCCAAGAGTTACCGCTATGGGATAGCAATCAGCCCCAGCATTTT.

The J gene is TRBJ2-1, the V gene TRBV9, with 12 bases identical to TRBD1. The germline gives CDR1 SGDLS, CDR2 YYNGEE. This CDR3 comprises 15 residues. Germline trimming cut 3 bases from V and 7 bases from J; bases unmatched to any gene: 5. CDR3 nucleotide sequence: TGTGCCAGCAGCGAGGGACAGGGGGCGCTTAATGAGCAGTTCTTC. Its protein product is CASSEGQGALNEQFF.